This T cell receptor beta chain was identified during a study of technical replicates of blood from several donors. Libraries were prepared by immunoSEQ multiplex PCR; TCRdb keeps only in-frame clonotypes and omits some of them. The sample lists over 60,000 clones; around 93% were seen once. The V end was cut by 3 bases, the J end by 4 bases, with 13 bases between. This CDR3 is built from 15 residues. CDR1 is MDHEN and CDR2 is SYDVKM in the germline V gene. The sequenced material came from T cells isolated from PBMCs. The clonotype was recovered from a human donor in good health. V is TRBV28 and J is TRBJ1-5; weak D call: TRBD1 (5 bases). The CDR3 DNA reads as TGTGCCAGCAGTTTCTATCAGGGTAGGAATCAGCCCCAGCATTTT. Translating gives CASSFYQGRNQPQHF.